Below, one TCR gamma chain is given with its context. After removal of 0 bases from V and 7 bases from J, the junction contained 12 bases not matched to a gene. The CDR3 sequence is 15 residues long. Germline V gene data show CDR1 as VENAVY and CDR2 as YDSYNSRV. Gammadelta T cells were flow-sorted from PBMC into Vgamma9/Vdelta2+ and Vdelta2-negative populations for bulk analysis. TCRdb redid the clone calls on the multiplex PCR reads with CATT. Here the sample spans tens of thousands of gamma-chain clones, 2.5% to 3.5% being singletons. This entry belongs to a study of γδ T cells in repeated Plasmodium falciparum infection. As for the study in general: Samples were taken at baseline, before some infections, and 21 days after each.

The V and J genes are TRGV8 and TRGJ1 or TRGJ2. TCRdb gives no J gene; it was assigned here by matching the DNA to germline. The sample consisted of gamma-delta T cells from blood. The TCR originated in a pool of human donors (malaria-infected and uninfected, not separated). The CDR3 DNA is TGTGCCACCTGGGATAGGCCGAAGGATTTATATAAGAAACTCTTT. Its translation: CATWDRPKDLYKKLF.